The sequence of this T cell receptor (beta chain) was determined in a study of shared clonotypes between healthy human individuals. Broader study findings: Naive subsets generally had larger estimated richness than memory subsets.

Some clones are missing from TCRdb's copy, which holds only in-frame ones; the method was immunoSEQ multiplex PCR. Of millions of clones in the sample, roughly nine tenths were seen once. In the case of this clone: Its cognate antigen is unknown.

Germline-derived CDR1 and CDR2 are MNHEY and SMNVEV (reference sequence). The CDR3 spans 15 residues. Trimming pared 6 bases from V and 10 bases from J, leaving 21 bases between. The rearrangement links TRBV27 to TRBJ1-4; D possibly corresponds to TRBD1 (5 bases). Sequencing was done on a sample of naive CD4+ T cells sorted from blood. This sample's subset: CD45RA+ positively selected. The sequence derives from a man aged 18 to 35 in good health. The CDR3 here is CASSQSADSGGKLFF. The CDR3 bases are TGTGCCAGCAGCCAATCCGCCGACAGCGGAGGAAAACTGTTTTTT.